This TCR beta chain was recorded in a study of blood T cell repertoires in COVID-19. Method: immunoSEQ multiplex PCR; TCRdb's copy keeps in-frame clones and lacks some. The repertoire consists of about 390,000 clones, with just under 90% occurring once and the leading ten covering approximately 9.3%. Participants spanned ages about 18 to 90 years and resided in 24 US areas. Participants had their cohort set by participant-reported clinical history. Recovery among Cohort 3 donors was established by two negative PCRs, clearance, or symptom resolution. In germline, CDR1 is SNHLY, CDR2 FYNNEI. The CDR3 runs to 13 residues. V lost 4 bases and J lost 11; bases outside the gene matches: 6.

Sequenced material: PBMCs or T cells enriched from blood (not recorded which). This chain uses TRBV2 with TRBJ1-4, with TRBD1 identical over 8 bases. The source is a woman between 50 and 59 years old who had recovered from COVID-19. The CDR3, as DNA: TGTGCCAGCAGTGGACAGGGGCTGGTGAAACTGTTTTTT. Amino acids: CASSGQGLVKLFF.